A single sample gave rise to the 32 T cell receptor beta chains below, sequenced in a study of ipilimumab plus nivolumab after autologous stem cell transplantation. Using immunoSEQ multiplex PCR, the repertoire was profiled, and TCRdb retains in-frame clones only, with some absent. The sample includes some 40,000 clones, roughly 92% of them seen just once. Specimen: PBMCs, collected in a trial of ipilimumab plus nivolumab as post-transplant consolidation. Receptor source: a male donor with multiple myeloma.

The CDR3, as DNA: TGTGCCAGTAGTTCTACTAGCGGGAGGTCATCCGAGCAGTACTTC. Its translation: CASSSTSGRSSEQYF. The chain joins TRBV19 to TRBJ2-7; TRBD2 matches at 12 bases. The CDR3 spans 15 residues. Per the germline V gene, CDR1 is LNHDA and CDR2 is SQIVND (reference sequence). V was pared by 5 bases and J by 6 bases, with 8 bases of the junction left unmatched.

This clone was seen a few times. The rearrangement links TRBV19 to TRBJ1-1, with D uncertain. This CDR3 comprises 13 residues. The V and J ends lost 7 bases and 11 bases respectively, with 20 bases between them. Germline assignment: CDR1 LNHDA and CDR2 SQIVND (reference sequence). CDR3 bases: TGTGCCAGTAACCCCAGTGGAGGGAGAATGGCTTTCTTT. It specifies CASNPSGGRMAFF.

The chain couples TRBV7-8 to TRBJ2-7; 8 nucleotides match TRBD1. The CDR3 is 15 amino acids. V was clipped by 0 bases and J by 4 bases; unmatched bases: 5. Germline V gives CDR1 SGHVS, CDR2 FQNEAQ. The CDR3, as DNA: TGTGCCAGCAGCTTAGCCCCGGGACAGGCATACGAGCAGTACTTC. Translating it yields CASSLAPGQAYEQYF.

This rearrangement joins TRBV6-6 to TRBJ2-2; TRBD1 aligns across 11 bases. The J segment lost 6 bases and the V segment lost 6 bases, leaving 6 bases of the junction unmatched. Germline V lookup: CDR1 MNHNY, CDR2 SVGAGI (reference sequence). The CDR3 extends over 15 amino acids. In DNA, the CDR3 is TGTGCCAGCAGCGCGGGACAGGGGGAGGCCGGGGAGCTGTTTTTT. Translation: CASSAGQGEAGELFF.

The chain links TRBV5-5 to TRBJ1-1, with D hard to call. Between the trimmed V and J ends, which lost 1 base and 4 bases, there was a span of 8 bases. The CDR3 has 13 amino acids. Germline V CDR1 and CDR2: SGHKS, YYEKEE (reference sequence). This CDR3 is CASSLMASTEAFF. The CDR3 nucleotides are TGTGCCAGCAGCTTGATGGCCAGCACTGAAGCTTTCTTT.

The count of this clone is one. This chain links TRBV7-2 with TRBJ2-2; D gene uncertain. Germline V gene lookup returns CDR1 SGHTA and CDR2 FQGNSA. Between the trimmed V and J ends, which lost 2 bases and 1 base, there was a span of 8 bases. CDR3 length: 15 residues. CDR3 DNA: TGTGCCAGCAGCTTAATAGGCAGGAACACCGGGGAGCTGTTTTTT. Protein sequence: CASSLIGRNTGELFF.

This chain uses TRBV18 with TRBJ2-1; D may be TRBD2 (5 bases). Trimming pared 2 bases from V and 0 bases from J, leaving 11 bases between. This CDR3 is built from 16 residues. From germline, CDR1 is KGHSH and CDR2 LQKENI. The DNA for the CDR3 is TGTGCCAGCTCACCAGTCACGGGAAGCTCCTACAATGAGCAGTTCTTC. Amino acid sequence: CASSPVTGSSYNEQFF.

The CDR3 spells CASSFRGPGNTIYF. The DNA for the CDR3 is TGTGCCAGCAGCTTTCGGGGGCCTGGAAACACCATATATTTT. This chain links TRBV28 with TRBJ1-3; maybe TRBD1 (6 bases). V lost 6 bases and J 2 bases, leaving 11 bases between the germline ends. The CDR3 is 14 amino acids. Per the germline V gene, CDR1 is MDHEN and CDR2 is SYDVKM.

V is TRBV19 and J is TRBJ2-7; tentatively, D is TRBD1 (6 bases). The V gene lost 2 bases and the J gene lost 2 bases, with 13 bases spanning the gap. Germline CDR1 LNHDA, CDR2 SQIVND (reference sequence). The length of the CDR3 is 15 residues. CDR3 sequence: CASSIRTEGPYEQYF. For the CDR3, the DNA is TGTGCCAGTAGTATACGGACAGAGGGCCCCTACGAGCAGTACTTC.

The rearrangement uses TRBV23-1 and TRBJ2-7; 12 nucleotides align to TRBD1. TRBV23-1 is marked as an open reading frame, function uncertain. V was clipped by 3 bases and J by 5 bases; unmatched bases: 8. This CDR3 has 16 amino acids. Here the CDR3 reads CASSHWPGQGAHEQYF. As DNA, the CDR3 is TGCGCCAGCAGTCATTGGCCGGGACAGGGGGCCCACGAGCAGTACTTC.

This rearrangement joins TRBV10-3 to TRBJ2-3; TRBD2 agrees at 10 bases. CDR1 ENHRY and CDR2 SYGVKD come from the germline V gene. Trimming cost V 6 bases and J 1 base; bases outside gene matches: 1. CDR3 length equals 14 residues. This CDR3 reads CAISGTSGTDTQYF. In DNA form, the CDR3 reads TGTGCCATCAGCGGGACTAGCGGCACAGATACGCAGTATTTT.

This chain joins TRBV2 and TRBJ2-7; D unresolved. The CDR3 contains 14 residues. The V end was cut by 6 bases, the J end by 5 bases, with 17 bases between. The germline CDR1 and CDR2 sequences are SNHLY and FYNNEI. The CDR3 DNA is TGTGCCAGCAGCGCGCTGGGCCGGTTGAACGAGCAGTACTTC. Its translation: CASSALGRLNEQYF. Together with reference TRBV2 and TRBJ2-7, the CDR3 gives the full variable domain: EPEVTQTPSHQVTQMGQEVILRCVPISNHLYFYWYRQILGQKVEFLVSFYNNEISEKSEIFDDQFSVERPDGSNFTLKIRSTKLEDSAMYFCASSALGRLNEQYFGPGTRLTVT.

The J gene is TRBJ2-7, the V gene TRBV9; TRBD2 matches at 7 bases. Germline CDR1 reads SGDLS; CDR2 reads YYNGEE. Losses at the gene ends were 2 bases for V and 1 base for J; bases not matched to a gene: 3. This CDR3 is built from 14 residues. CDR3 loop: CASSVLADSYEQYF. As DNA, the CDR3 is TGTGCCAGCAGCGTCCTAGCGGATTCCTACGAGCAGTACTTC.

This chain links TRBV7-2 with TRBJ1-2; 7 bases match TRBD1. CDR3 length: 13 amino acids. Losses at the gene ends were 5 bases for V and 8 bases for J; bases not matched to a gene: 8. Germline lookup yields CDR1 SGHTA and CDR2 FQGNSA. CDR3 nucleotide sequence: TGTGCCAGCAGCCGTGACAGGGTGGGAGGCTACACCTTC. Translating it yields CASSRDRVGGYTF.

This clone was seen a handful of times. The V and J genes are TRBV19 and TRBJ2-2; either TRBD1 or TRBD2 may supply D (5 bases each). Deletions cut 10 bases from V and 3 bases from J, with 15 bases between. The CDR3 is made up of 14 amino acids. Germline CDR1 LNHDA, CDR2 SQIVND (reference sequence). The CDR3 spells CATRNRGDTGELFF. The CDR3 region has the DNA TGTGCCACCCGCAACAGAGGGGACACCGGGGAGCTGTTTTTT. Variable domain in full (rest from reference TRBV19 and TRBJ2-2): DGGITQSPKYLFRKEGQNVTLSCEQNLNHDAMYWYRQDPGQGLRLIYYSQIVNDFQKGDIAEGYSVSREKKESFPLTVTSAQKNPTAFYLCATRNRGDTGELFFGEGSRLTVL.

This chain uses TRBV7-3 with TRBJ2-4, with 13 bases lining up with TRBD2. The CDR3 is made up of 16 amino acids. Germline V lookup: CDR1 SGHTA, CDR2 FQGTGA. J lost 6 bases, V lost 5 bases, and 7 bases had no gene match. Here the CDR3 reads CASSTGTSGTLNIQYF. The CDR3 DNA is TGTGCCAGCAGCACTGGGACTAGCGGGACGCTAAACATTCAGTACTTC.

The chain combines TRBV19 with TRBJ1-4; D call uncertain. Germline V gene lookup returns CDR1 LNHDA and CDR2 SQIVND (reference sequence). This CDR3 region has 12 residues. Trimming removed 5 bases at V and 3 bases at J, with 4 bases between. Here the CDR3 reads CASSWSNEKLFF. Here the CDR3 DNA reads TGTGCCAGTAGTTGGTCTAATGAAAAACTGTTTTTT.

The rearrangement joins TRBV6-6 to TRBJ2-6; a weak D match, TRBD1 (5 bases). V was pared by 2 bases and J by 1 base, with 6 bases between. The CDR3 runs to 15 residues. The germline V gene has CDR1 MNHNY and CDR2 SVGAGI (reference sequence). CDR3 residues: CASSYRGSGANVLTF. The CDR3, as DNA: TGTGCCAGCAGTTACAGGGGTTCTGGGGCCAACGTCCTGACTTTC.

CDR3 amino acids: CATSRGGGARAKNIQYF. The CDR3 DNA is TGTGCCACCAGCAGAGGAGGTGGGGCCAGAGCCAAAAACATTCAGTACTTC. The J gene is TRBJ2-4, the V gene TRBV15, with D tentatively TRBD1 (5 bases). There are 17 residues in the CDR3. The germline gives CDR1 LNHNV, CDR2 YYDKDF (reference sequence). Trimming took 1 base from V and 0 from J, leaving 13 bases between them.

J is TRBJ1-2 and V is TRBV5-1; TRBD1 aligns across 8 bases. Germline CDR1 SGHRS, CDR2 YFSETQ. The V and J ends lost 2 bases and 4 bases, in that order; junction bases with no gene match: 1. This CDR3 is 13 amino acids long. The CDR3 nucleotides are TGCGCCAGCAGCTTAGACAGGGGCTATGGCTACACCTTC. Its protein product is CASSLDRGYGYTF.

This chain's CDR3 is CASSWDSRTGELFF. In nucleotides, the CDR3 is TGTGCCAGCAGTTGGGACAGCAGAACCGGGGAGCTGTTTTTT. The rearrangement joins TRBV2 to TRBJ2-2, with 7 bases fitting TRBD1. The length of the CDR3 is 14 residues. V dropped 5 bases and J dropped 5; count of bases not matched to a gene: 5. Germline V gene data show CDR1 as SNHLY and CDR2 as FYNNEI.

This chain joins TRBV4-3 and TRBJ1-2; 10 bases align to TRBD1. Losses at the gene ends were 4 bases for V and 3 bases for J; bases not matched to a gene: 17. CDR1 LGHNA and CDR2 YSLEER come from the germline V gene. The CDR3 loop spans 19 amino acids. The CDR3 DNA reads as TGCGCCAGCAGCCGTCTTCAACCGGGACAGGGGTGGGGAGACTATGGCTACACCTTC. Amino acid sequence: CASSRLQPGQGWGDYGYTF.

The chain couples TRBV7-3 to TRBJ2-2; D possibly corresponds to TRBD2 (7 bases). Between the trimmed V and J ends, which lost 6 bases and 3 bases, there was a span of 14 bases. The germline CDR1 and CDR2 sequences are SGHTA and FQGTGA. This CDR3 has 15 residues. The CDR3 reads CASRPAGADTGELFF. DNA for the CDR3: TGTGCCAGCAGGCCCGCGGGGGCGGACACCGGGGAGCTGTTTTTT. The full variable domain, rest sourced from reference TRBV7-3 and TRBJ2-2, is GAGVSQTPSNKVTEKGKYVELRCDPISGHTALYWYRQSLGQGPEFLIYFQGTGAADDSGLPNDRFFAVRPEGSVSTLKIQRTERGDSAVYLCASRPAGADTGELFFGEGSRLTVL.

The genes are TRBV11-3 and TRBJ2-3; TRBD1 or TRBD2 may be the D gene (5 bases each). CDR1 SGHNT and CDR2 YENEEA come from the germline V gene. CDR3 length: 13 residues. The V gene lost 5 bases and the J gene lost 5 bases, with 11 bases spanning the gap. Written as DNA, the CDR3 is TGTGCCAGCAGCCCCGGGGCGGGAGATACGCAGTATTTT. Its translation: CASSPGAGDTQYF. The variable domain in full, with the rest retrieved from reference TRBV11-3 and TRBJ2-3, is EAGVVQSPRYKIIEKKQPVAFWCNPISGHNTLYWYLQNLGQGPELLIRYENEEAVDDSQLPKDRFSAERLKGVDSTLKIQPAELGDSAVYLCASSPGAGDTQYFGPGTRLTVL.

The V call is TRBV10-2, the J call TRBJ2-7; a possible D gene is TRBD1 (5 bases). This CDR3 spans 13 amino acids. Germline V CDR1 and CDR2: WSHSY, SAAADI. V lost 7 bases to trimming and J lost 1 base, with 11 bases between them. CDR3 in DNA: TGCGCCAGCATGGACACCTTTTCCTACGAGCAGTACTTC. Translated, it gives CASMDTFSYEQYF.

The CDR3 protein is CASSFRDAYGEQFF. The CDR3 DNA sequence: TGTGCCAGCAGTTTCCGGGACGCGTACGGCGAGCAGTTCTTC. The rearrangement links TRBV5-4 to TRBJ2-1, with D possibly called TRBD1 or TRBD2 (5 bases each). The V and J ends lost 5 bases and 10 bases respectively, with 19 bases between them. Germline-derived CDR1 and CDR2 are SGHNT and YYREEE (reference sequence). The CDR3 sequence is 14 residues long.

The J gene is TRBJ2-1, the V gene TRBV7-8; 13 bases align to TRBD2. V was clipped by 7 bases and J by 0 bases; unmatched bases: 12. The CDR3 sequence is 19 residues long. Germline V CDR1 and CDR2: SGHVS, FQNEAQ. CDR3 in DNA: TGTGCCAGCAAATCTACCCGACTAGCGGGAGGACCCTCCTACAATGAGCAGTTCTTC. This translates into CASKSTRLAGGPSYNEQFF.

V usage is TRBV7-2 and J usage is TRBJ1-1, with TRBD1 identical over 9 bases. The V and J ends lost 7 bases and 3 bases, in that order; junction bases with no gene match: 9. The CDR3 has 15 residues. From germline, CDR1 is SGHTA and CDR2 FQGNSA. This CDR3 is CASTPTGGFDTEAFF. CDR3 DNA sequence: TGTGCCAGCACCCCGACAGGGGGTTTCGACACTGAAGCTTTCTTT.

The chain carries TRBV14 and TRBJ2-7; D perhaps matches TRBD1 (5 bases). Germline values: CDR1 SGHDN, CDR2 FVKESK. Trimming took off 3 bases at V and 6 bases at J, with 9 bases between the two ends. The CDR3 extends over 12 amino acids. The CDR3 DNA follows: TGTGCCAGCAGCCAGAAGGGGATCGAGCAGTACTTC. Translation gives CASSQKGIEQYF.

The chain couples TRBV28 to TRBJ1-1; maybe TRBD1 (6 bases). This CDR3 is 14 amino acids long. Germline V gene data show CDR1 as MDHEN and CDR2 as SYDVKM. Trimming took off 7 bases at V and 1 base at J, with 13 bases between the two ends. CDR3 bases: TGTGCCAGCAAGCCAGGGGTCCCGAACACTGAAGCTTTCTTT. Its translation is CASKPGVPNTEAFF.

The CDR3 spells CAWKTGGETQYF. In DNA, the CDR3 is TGTGCCTGGAAGACAGGGGGAGAGACCCAGTACTTC. V gene TRBV30 combines with J gene TRBJ2-5; 9 positions agree with TRBD1. This CDR3 is 12 amino acids long. Germline V CDR1 and CDR2: GTSNPN, SVGIG (reference sequence). V was pared by 4 bases and J by 4 bases, with 1 base of the junction left unmatched.

CDR3 coding DNA: TGTGCCAGCAGTTACGGGAGGGCCTATCATGAGCAGTTCTTC. This translates into CASSYGRAYHEQFF. The V call is TRBV27, the J call TRBJ2-1; 8 nucleotides line up with TRBD2. V was pared by 4 bases and J by 8 bases, with 7 bases of the junction left unmatched. CDR1 and CDR2 (germline): MNHEY, SMNVEV (reference sequence). This CDR3 is built from 14 residues.